A selection of T cell receptor beta chains follows, all from one sample in a study of T cell repertoires in cytomegalovirus infection. TCRdb itself ran the reads through MiXCR, one entry per CDR3 protein. The data contain over 150,000 distinct CDR3 sequences, roughly 14% of them singletons. The material sequenced was PBMCs. The receptors originated from a human donor in good health (CMV status not recorded). Some clones in this sample may be carry-over from other donors' samples. Each CDR3 is given with its conserved first and last residue. The D gene is left open where the match is weak. Rows give clone size only sometimes, using once, few, many, or a class for an expanded clone.

d_call: .; v_call: TRBV27; j_call: TRBJ2-2; clone_size: .; cdr3_aa: CASSSRPHSNTGELFF; cdr3_nt: TGTGCCAGCAGTTCCCGTCCACATTCAAATACCGGGGAGCTGTTTTTT
d_call: .; v_call: TRBV11-3; j_call: TRBJ2-1; clone_size: many; cdr3_aa: CASSLGGGLNEQFF; cdr3_nt: TGTGCCAGCAGCTTAGGGGGCGGACTCAATGAGCAGTTCTTC
d_call: TRBD2; v_call: TRBV28; j_call: TRBJ2-7; clone_size: few; cdr3_aa: CASSHGGSSYEQYF; cdr3_nt: TGTGCCAGCAGTCACGGGGGGAGCTCCTACGAGCAGTACTTC
d_call: .; v_call: TRBV6-2/TRBV6-3; j_call: TRBJ1-1; clone_size: many; cdr3_aa: CASSSLQVPNTEAFF; cdr3_nt: TGTGCCAGCAGCAGTCTCCAGGTCCCGAACACTGAAGCTTTCTTT
d_call: .; v_call: TRBV12-3/TRBV12-4; j_call: TRBJ1-5; clone_size: many; cdr3_aa: CASSLVQGNGQPQHF; cdr3_nt: TGTGCCAGCAGTTTAGTCCAGGGGAACGGTCAGCCCCAGCATTTT
d_call: TRBD2; v_call: TRBV4-2; j_call: TRBJ2-7; clone_size: few; cdr3_aa: CASSPKTTSGYYEQYF; cdr3_nt: TGTGCCAGCAGCCCAAAGACCACTAGCGGTTACTACGAGCAGTACTTC
d_call: TRBD2; v_call: TRBV2; j_call: TRBJ2-6; clone_size: .; cdr3_aa: CASSGLAGPTGANVLTF; cdr3_nt: TGTGCCAGCAGTGGACTAGCGGGGCCGACTGGGGCCAACGTCCTGACTTTC
d_call: .; v_call: TRBV6-6; j_call: TRBJ2-1; clone_size: .; cdr3_aa: CASSRPGLNNEQFF; cdr3_nt: TGTGCCAGCAGTCGGCCGGGACTTAACAATGAGCAGTTCTTC
d_call: .; v_call: TRBV27; j_call: TRBJ1-2; clone_size: .; cdr3_aa: CASSQAGKDISGYTF; cdr3_nt: TGTGCCAGCAGCCAAGCCGGAAAGGACATCTCTGGCTACACCTTC
d_call: .; v_call: TRBV10-3; j_call: TRBJ2-7; clone_size: few; cdr3_aa: CAIREDHEQYF; cdr3_nt: TGTGCCATCAGGGAGGACCACGAGCAGTACTTC
d_call: TRBD2; v_call: TRBV28; j_call: TRBJ2-3; clone_size: many; cdr3_aa: CASGGGMPDTQYF; cdr3_nt: TGTGCCAGCGGGGGAGGGATGCCAGATACGCAGTATTTT
d_call: .; v_call: TRBV29-1; j_call: TRBJ1-1; clone_size: few; cdr3_aa: CSVKGKNTEAFF; cdr3_nt: TGCAGCGTTAAGGGCAAGAACACTGAAGCTTTCTTT
d_call: .; v_call: TRBV7-2; j_call: TRBJ1-6; clone_size: many; cdr3_aa: CASSLGGYNSPLHF; cdr3_nt: TGTGCCAGCAGCTTAGGGGGCTATAATTCACCCCTCCACTTT
d_call: TRBD2; v_call: TRBV7-8; j_call: TRBJ2-3; clone_size: many; cdr3_aa: CASSLAPPGRDTQYF; cdr3_nt: TGTGCCAGCAGCTTAGCCCCGCCCGGGAGGGATACGCAGTATTTT
d_call: TRBD1; v_call: TRBV14; j_call: TRBJ2-5; clone_size: few; cdr3_aa: CASSRFGTARQETQYF; cdr3_nt: TGTGCCAGCAGCCGGTTCGGGACAGCCCGCCAAGAGACCCAGTACTTC
d_call: TRBD2; v_call: TRBV3-1; j_call: TRBJ2-1; clone_size: .; cdr3_aa: CASSQGVAGPSPLEQFF; cdr3_nt: TGTGCCAGCAGCCAGGGTGTAGCGGGCCCCTCCCCATTGGAGCAGTTCTTC
d_call: TRBD1; v_call: TRBV28; j_call: TRBJ1-6; clone_size: few; cdr3_aa: CASSFGRGLGDSPLHF; cdr3_nt: TGTGCCAGCAGTTTTGGGAGGGGGCTCGGTGATTCACCCCTCCACTTT
d_call: .; v_call: TRBV2; j_call: TRBJ2-1; clone_size: .; cdr3_aa: CAREGLKFF; cdr3_nt: TGTGCCAGAGAGGGTTTAAAATTCTTC
d_call: .; v_call: TRBV4-1; j_call: TRBJ1-1; clone_size: .; cdr3_aa: CASSQGYYSPNTEAFF; cdr3_nt: TGCGCCAGCAGCCAAGGGTATTACTCCCCGAACACTGAAGCTTTCTTT
d_call: TRBD1; v_call: TRBV18; j_call: TRBJ1-1; clone_size: .; cdr3_aa: CASSPGGQGVAFF; cdr3_nt: TGTGCCAGCTCACCGGGGGGACAGGGCGTAGCTTTCTTT
d_call: TRBD2; v_call: TRBV12-3/TRBV12-4; j_call: TRBJ2-5; clone_size: .; cdr3_aa: CASSLFEIGGGAYETQYF; cdr3_nt: TGTGCCAGCAGTTTATTCGAAATTGGCGGGGGGGCCTATGAGACCCAGTACTTC
d_call: TRBD1; v_call: TRBV5-1; j_call: TRBJ1-2; clone_size: few; cdr3_aa: CASSLGQGDRGYTF; cdr3_nt: TGCGCCAGCAGCTTGGGGCAGGGGGATCGTGGCTACACCTTC
d_call: .; v_call: TRBV14; j_call: TRBJ2-5; clone_size: many; cdr3_aa: CASSQERGYYETQYF; cdr3_nt: TGTGCCAGCAGCCAAGAGAGGGGGTACTACGAGACCCAGTACTTC
d_call: .; v_call: TRBV7-3; j_call: TRBJ1-2; clone_size: many; cdr3_aa: CASSPRGGLGYGYTF; cdr3_nt: TGTGCCAGCAGCCCCCGTGGGGGGCTTGGCTATGGCTACACCTTC
d_call: TRBD2; v_call: TRBV7-8; j_call: TRBJ2-1; clone_size: many; cdr3_aa: CASSVSGTRAGNEQFF; cdr3_nt: TGTGCCAGCAGCGTCTCCGGGACTAGAGCAGGCAATGAGCAGTTCTTC
d_call: TRBD1; v_call: TRBV4-3; j_call: TRBJ2-1; clone_size: few; cdr3_aa: CASSQGEQGAFYEQFF; cdr3_nt: TGCGCCAGCAGCCAAGGCGAGCAGGGGGCTTTCTATGAGCAGTTCTTC
d_call: .; v_call: TRBV27; j_call: TRBJ2-7; clone_size: .; cdr3_aa: CASSLYPGPVAYEQYF; cdr3_nt: TGTGCCAGCAGTTTATACCCAGGGCCCGTCGCCTACGAGCAGTACTTC
d_call: .; v_call: TRBV7-9; j_call: TRBJ2-2; clone_size: many; cdr3_aa: CASSFRANTGELFF; cdr3_nt: TGTGCCAGCAGCTTCCGTGCGAACACCGGGGAGCTGTTTTTT
d_call: .; v_call: TRBV7-2; j_call: TRBJ2-7; clone_size: many; cdr3_aa: CASSSDTYEQYF; cdr3_nt: TGTGCCAGCAGCTCGGACACCTACGAGCAGTACTTC
d_call: .; v_call: TRBV5-1; j_call: TRBJ2-5; clone_size: .; cdr3_aa: CASSLMSPGLEKETQYF; cdr3_nt: TGCGCCAGCAGCTTAATGTCACCGGGACTCGAAAAAGAGACCCAGTACTTC
d_call: TRBD2; v_call: TRBV7-9; j_call: TRBJ2-5; clone_size: .; cdr3_aa: CASSLASGVQETQYF; cdr3_nt: TGTGCCAGCAGCTTAGCCAGCGGGGTTCAAGAGACCCAGTACTTC
d_call: TRBD2; v_call: TRBV7-9; j_call: TRBJ2-2; clone_size: many; cdr3_aa: CASSLERGGNTGELFF; cdr3_nt: TGTGCCAGCAGCTTAGAGCGCGGGGGGAACACCGGGGAGCTGTTTTTT
d_call: .; v_call: TRBV7-2; j_call: TRBJ2-1; clone_size: .; cdr3_aa: CASSSAGGPSYNEQFF; cdr3_nt: TGTGCCAGCAGCTCAGCAGGGGGGCCCTCCTACAATGAGCAGTTCTTC
d_call: TRBD1; v_call: TRBV29-1; j_call: TRBJ1-2; clone_size: .; cdr3_aa: CSVVAGGNGGYTF; cdr3_nt: TGCAGCGTTGTGGCAGGGGGCAATGGTGGCTACACCTTC
d_call: .; v_call: TRBV29-1; j_call: TRBJ2-7; clone_size: .; cdr3_aa: CSVGEFLDSYEQYF; cdr3_nt: TGCAGCGTTGGCGAATTTTTGGACAGCTACGAGCAGTACTTC
d_call: .; v_call: TRBV28; j_call: TRBJ1-4; clone_size: few; cdr3_aa: CASSSRRGVEKLFF; cdr3_nt: TGTGCCAGCAGTTCTCGAAGGGGGGTTGAAAAACTGTTTTTT
d_call: .; v_call: TRBV10-3; j_call: TRBJ2-6; clone_size: many; cdr3_aa: CAISGKWRGANVLTF; cdr3_nt: TGTGCCATCAGTGGGAAGTGGAGGGGGGCCAACGTCCTGACTTTC
d_call: TRBD2; v_call: TRBV6-6; j_call: TRBJ2-3; clone_size: few; cdr3_aa: CASSLLAGGLTDTQYF; cdr3_nt: TGTGCCAGCAGTTTACTAGCGGGAGGTTTGACAGATACGCAGTATTTT
d_call: TRBD2; v_call: TRBV20-1; j_call: TRBJ2-3; clone_size: .; cdr3_aa: CSARDIHGGRRVTDTQYF; cdr3_nt: TGCAGTGCTAGAGATATTCACGGCGGGAGAAGGGTCACAGATACGCAGTATTTT
d_call: .; v_call: TRBV5-5; j_call: TRBJ1-2; clone_size: .; cdr3_aa: CASSLDPATNYGYTF; cdr3_nt: TGTGCCAGCAGCTTGGACCCGGCCACGAACTATGGCTACACCTTC
d_call: TRBD2; v_call: TRBV20-1; j_call: TRBJ2-5; clone_size: few; cdr3_aa: CSAFLGGQETQYF; cdr3_nt: TGCAGTGCCTTTCTGGGAGGGCAGGAGACCCAGTACTTC
d_call: TRBD2; v_call: TRBV4-2; j_call: TRBJ2-7; clone_size: .; cdr3_aa: CASSQDSPGGPRIYEQYF; cdr3_nt: TGTGCCAGCAGCCAAGATAGCCCGGGAGGACCCAGAATTTACGAGCAGTACTTC
d_call: TRBD1; v_call: TRBV14; j_call: TRBJ2-2; clone_size: .; cdr3_aa: CASSPWTGAGELFF; cdr3_nt: TGTGCCAGCAGCCCCTGGACAGGGGCCGGGGAGCTGTTTTTT
d_call: .; v_call: TRBV6-5; j_call: TRBJ2-7; clone_size: many; cdr3_aa: CATGTSYEQYF; cdr3_nt: TGTGCCACCGGGACTTCCTACGAGCAGTACTTC
d_call: TRBD1; v_call: TRBV19; j_call: TRBJ1-5; clone_size: many; cdr3_aa: CASSIGDRQGSINQPQHF; cdr3_nt: TGTGCCAGTAGTATAGGGGATCGACAGGGATCAATCAATCAGCCCCAGCATTTT
d_call: TRBD2; v_call: TRBV7-2; j_call: TRBJ2-1; clone_size: many; cdr3_aa: CASSFPGGLNEQFF; cdr3_nt: TGTGCCAGCAGCTTCCCGGGAGGGCTTAATGAGCAGTTCTTC
d_call: .; v_call: TRBV25-1; j_call: TRBJ1-2; clone_size: .; cdr3_aa: CASSGGLYGYTF; cdr3_nt: TGTGCCAGCAGTGGGGGATTGTATGGCTACACCTTC
d_call: .; v_call: TRBV29-1; j_call: TRBJ2-5; clone_size: .; cdr3_aa: CSVEDWNGRETQYF; cdr3_nt: TGCAGCGTTGAAGATTGGAATGGGCGAGAGACCCAGTACTTC
d_call: .; v_call: TRBV28; j_call: TRBJ2-7; clone_size: .; cdr3_aa: CASSQVDRRSSYEQYF; cdr3_nt: TGTGCCAGCAGTCAGGTGGATCGGAGGAGCTCCTACGAGCAGTACTTC
d_call: TRBD1; v_call: TRBV7-2; j_call: TRBJ1-1; clone_size: many; cdr3_aa: CASSPIFGTGRTEAFF; cdr3_nt: TGTGCCAGCAGCCCGATTTTTGGGACAGGGAGGACTGAAGCTTTCTTT
d_call: .; v_call: TRBV6-2/TRBV6-3; j_call: TRBJ2-5; clone_size: once; cdr3_aa: CASRPGHRYQETQYF; cdr3_nt: TGTGCCAGCAGGCCGGGACACAGGTACCAAGAGACCCAGTACTTC
d_call: TRBD2; v_call: TRBV19; j_call: TRBJ2-3; clone_size: few; cdr3_aa: CASNDGLAGTDTQYF; cdr3_nt: TGTGCCAGTAACGACGGACTAGCGGGCACAGATACGCAGTATTTT
d_call: .; v_call: TRBV12-3/TRBV12-4; j_call: TRBJ1-1; clone_size: many; cdr3_aa: CASSLADANTEAFF; cdr3_nt: TGTGCCAGCAGTTTGGCGGATGCGAACACTGAAGCTTTCTTT